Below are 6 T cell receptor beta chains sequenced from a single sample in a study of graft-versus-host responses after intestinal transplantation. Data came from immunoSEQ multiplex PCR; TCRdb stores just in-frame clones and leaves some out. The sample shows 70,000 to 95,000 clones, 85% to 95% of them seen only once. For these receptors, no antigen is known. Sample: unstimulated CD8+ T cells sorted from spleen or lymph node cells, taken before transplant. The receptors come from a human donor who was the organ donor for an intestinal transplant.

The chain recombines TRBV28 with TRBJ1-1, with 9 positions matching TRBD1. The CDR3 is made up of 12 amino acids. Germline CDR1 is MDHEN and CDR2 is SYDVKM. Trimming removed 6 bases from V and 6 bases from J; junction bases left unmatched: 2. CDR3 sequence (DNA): TGTGCCAGCAGGACAGGGGGGGCTGAAGCTTTCTTT. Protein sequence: CASRTGGAEAFF. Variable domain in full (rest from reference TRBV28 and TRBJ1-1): DVKVTQSSRYLVKRTGEKVFLECVQDMDHENMFWYRQDPGLGLRLIYFSYDVKMKEKGDIPEGYSVSREKKERFSLILESASTNQTSMYLCASRTGGAEAFFGQGTRLTVV.

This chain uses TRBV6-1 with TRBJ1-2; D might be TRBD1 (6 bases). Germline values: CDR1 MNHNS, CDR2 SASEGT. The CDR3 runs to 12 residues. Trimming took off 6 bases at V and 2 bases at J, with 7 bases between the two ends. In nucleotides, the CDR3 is TGTGCCAGCAGGCAGGGGAACTATGGCTACACCTTC. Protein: CASRQGNYGYTF.

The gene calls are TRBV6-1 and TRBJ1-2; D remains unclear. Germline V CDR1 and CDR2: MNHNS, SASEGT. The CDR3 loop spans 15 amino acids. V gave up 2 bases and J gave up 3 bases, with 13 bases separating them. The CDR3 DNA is TGTGCCAGCAGTGAAACTTATCCGGGAGACTATGGCTACACCTTC. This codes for CASSETYPGDYGYTF.

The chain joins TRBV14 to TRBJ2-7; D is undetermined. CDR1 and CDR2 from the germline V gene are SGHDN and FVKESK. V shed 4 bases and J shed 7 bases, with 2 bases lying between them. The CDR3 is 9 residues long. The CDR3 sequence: CASSLEQYF. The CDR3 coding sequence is TGTGCCAGCAGCCTAGAGCAGTACTTC. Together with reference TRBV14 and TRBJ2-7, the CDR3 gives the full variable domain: EAGVTQFPSHSVIEKGQTVTLRCDPISGHDNLYWYRRVMGKEIKFLLHFVKESKQDESGMPNNRFLAERTGGTYSTLKVQPAELEDSGVYFCASSLEQYFGPGTRLTVT.

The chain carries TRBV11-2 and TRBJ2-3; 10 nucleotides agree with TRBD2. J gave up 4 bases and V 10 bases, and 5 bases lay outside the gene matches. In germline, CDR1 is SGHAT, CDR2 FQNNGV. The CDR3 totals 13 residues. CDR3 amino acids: CATKAGGSDTQYF. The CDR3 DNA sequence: TGTGCCACCAAAGCGGGGGGGTCAGATACGCAGTATTTT.

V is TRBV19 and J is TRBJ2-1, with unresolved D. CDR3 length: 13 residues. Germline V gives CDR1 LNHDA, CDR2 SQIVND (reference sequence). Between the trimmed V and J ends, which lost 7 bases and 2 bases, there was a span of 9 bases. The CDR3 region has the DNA TGTGCCAGTAACCTCGGAGCCTACAATGAGCAGTTCTTC. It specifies CASNLGAYNEQFF.